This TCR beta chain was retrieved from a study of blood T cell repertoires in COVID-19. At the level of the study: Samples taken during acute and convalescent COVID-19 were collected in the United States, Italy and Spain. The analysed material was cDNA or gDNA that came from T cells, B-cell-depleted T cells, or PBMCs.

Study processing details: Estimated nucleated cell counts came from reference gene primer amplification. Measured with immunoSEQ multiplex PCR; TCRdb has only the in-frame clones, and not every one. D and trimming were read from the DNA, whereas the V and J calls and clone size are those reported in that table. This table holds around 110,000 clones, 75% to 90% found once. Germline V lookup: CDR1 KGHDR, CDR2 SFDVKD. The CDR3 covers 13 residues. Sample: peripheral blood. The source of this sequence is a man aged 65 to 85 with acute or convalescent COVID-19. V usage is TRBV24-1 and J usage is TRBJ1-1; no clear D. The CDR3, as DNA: TGTGTAAGAGGCAAACCCCCGGTCACTGAAGCTTTCTTT. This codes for CVRGKPPVTEAFF.